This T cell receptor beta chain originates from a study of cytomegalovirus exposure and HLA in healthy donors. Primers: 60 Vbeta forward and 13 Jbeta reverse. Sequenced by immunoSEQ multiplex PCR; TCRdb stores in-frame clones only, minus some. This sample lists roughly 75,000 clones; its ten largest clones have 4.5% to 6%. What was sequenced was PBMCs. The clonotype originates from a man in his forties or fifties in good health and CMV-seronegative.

This CDR3 is CASSLLGTGDIQYF. The CDR3 DNA is TGTGCCAGCAGTTTACTTGGGACAGGGGACATTCAGTACTTC. V and J are TRBV27 and TRBJ2-4; 10 bases agree with TRBD1. Trimming at V came to 2 bases and at J to 8 bases, leaving 3 bases not matched to a gene. Per the germline V gene, CDR1 is MNHEY and CDR2 is SMNVEV (reference sequence). This CDR3 has 14 amino acids.